What follows describes a single T cell receptor (beta chain). Trimming removed 2 bases from V and 1 base from J; junction bases left unmatched: 2. Germline V gene sequence: CDR1 SGHRS, CDR2 YFSETQ. CDR3 length: 14 amino acids. How the authors handled the data: Scientists estimated how many nucleated cells there were by amplifying reference gene primers. Measured with immunoSEQ multiplex PCR; TCRdb has only the in-frame clones, and not every one. V and J calls plus clone size are reproduced from that table; the DNA served to infer D and trimming. The data hold tens of thousands of clones, with 80% to 90% observed a single time. The data derive from a study of blood T cell repertoires in COVID-19. Study context: Acute and convalescent COVID-19 samples came from the United States, Italy and Spain. PBMCs, B-cell-depleted T cells, or T cells were the source of the cDNA or gDNA that made up the material.

Sequenced sample: peripheral blood. This chain uses TRBV5-1 with TRBJ1-1, with 7 bases matching TRBD1. The clonotype originates from a woman aged 60 to 75 with acute or convalescent COVID-19. This CDR3 is CASSLGQANTEAFF. CDR3 DNA sequence: TGCGCCAGCAGCTTAGGACAGGCGAACACTGAAGCTTTCTTT.